This section outlines one T cell receptor (beta chain) sequence together with its context. What it binds is not known. Separate from the approximately 670-subject first cohort, the approximately 120-subject validation cohort was the one that the donors belonged to. This sample was included in a study of cytomegalovirus exposure and HLA in healthy donors. Turning to the study itself: Later analysis reported that the approximately 120 validation repertoires shared the platform of the approximately 670 first-cohort repertoires.

Libraries were prepared by immunoSEQ multiplex PCR; TCRdb keeps only in-frame clonotypes and omits some of them. Here the sample spans roughly 140,000 clones, roughly 86% being singletons. Findings of the study overall: There were three CMV-associated chains whose specificity for CMV antigens was confirmed in vitro.

The CDR3 length is 15 residues. Germline-derived CDR1 and CDR2 are SGHDN and FVKESK. V trimming: 4 bases; J trimming: 3 bases; junction bases outside the gene matches: 9. The sequence was collected from a man between 18 and 35 years old in good health and CMV-seropositive. Sequenced sample: PBMCs. The chain joins TRBV14 to TRBJ2-7; TRBD2 agrees at 7 bases. The CDR3 DNA follows: TGTGCCAGCAGCCTCACGGGACTAAATAACTACGAGCAGTACTTC. As protein: CASSLTGLNNYEQYF.